What follows is one T cell receptor beta chain and its context. The CDR3 is 15 amino acids. Trimming took 0 bases from V and 0 from J, leaving 9 bases between them. Germline lookup yields CDR1 SGHTA and CDR2 FQGNSA. Using immunoSEQ multiplex PCR, the repertoire was profiled, and TCRdb retains in-frame clones only, with some absent. The sample holds approximately 130,000 clones, about 95% seen once. This entry comes from a study of T cell changes during pregnancy in multiple sclerosis. The material was peripheral blood, obtained after pregnancy. V and J are TRBV7-2 and TRBJ2-7; D gene unclear. This sequence was found in a female donor with multiple sclerosis, enrolled in a pregnancy study. This CDR3 is CASSLASPSSYEQYF. CDR3 in DNA: TGTGCCAGCAGCTTAGCGAGCCCAAGCTCCTACGAGCAGTACTTC.